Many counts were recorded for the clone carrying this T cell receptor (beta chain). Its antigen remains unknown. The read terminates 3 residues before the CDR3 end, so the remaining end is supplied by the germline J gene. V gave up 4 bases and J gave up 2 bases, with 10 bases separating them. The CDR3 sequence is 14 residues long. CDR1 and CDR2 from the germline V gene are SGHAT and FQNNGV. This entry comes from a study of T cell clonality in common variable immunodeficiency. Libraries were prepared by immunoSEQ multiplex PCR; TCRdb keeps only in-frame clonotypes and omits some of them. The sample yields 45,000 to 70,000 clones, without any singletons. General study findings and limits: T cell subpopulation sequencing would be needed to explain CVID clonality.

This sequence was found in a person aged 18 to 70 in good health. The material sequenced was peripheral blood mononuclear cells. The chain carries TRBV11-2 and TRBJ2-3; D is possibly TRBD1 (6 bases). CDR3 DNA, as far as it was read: TGTGCCAGCAGCTCCACAGGGTACACAGATACG. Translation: CASSSTGYTDT. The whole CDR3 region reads CASSSTGYTDTQYF.